The clone carrying this TCR beta chain turned up a few times. The target antigen is unknown. This PCR relied on a set of 60 Vbeta primers and 13 Jbeta primers. The method was immunoSEQ multiplex PCR; TCRdb's version includes in-frame clones alone and lacks a portion of them. This sample yields approximately 140,000 clones, of which roughly 73% are seen a single time; 1.6% belongs to the top ten. The CDR3 is made up of 19 amino acids. V lost 1 base and J lost 1; bases outside the gene matches: 12. Germline loops: CDR1 MGHRA, CDR2 YSYEKL. This entry comes from a study of cytomegalovirus exposure and HLA in healthy donors. Study-wide results and caveats: A later analysis revealed that TCR association rates differed between HLA loci, peaking at DRB1 and bottoming out at HLA-C.

The source is a female donor in good health and CMV-seronegative. The specimen was PBMCs. The chain recombines TRBV4-1 with TRBJ2-2; 7 bases agree with TRBD1. The CDR3: CASSQVPDATGRNTGELFF. DNA for the CDR3: TGCGCCAGCAGCCAAGTCCCAGATGCGACAGGGCGGAACACCGGGGAGCTGTTTTTT.